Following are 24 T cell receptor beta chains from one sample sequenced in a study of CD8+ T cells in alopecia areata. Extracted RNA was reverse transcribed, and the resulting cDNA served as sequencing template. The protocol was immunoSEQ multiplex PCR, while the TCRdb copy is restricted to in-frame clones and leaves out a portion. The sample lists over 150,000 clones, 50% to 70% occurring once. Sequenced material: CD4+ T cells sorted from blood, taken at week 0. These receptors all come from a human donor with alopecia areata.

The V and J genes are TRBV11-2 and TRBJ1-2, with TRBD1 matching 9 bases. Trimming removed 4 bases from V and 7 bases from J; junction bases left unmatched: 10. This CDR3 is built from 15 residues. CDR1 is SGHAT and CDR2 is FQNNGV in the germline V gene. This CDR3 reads CASSSYRGRIGGYTF. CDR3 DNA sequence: TGTGCCAGCAGCTCGTACAGGGGGCGCATCGGTGGCTACACCTTC.

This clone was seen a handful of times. DNA for the CDR3: TGTGCCTCCCTCGGAGGGGTCTATGGCTACACCTTC. It specifies CASLGGVYGYTF. This sequence joins TRBV30 and TRBJ1-2; perhaps TRBD1 as D (5 bases). The CDR3 is made up of 12 amino acids. V was cut by 7 bases and J by 4 bases, with 13 bases left in between. Germline loops: CDR1 GTSNPN, CDR2 SVGIG (reference sequence).

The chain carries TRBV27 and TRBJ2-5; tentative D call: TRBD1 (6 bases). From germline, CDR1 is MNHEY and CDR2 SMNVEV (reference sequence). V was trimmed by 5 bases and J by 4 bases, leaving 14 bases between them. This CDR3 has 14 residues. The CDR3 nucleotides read TGTGCCAGCAGTAAAAGCTGGGGGCGAGAGACCCAGTACTTC. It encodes CASSKSWGRETQYF.

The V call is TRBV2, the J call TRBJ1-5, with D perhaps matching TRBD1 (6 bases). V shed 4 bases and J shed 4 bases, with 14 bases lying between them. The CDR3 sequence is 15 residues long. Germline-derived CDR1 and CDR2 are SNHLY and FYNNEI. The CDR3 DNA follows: TGTGCCAGCAGTGCGGAGAGGGGGAGGAATCAGCCCCAGCATTTT. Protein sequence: CASSAERGRNQPQHF.

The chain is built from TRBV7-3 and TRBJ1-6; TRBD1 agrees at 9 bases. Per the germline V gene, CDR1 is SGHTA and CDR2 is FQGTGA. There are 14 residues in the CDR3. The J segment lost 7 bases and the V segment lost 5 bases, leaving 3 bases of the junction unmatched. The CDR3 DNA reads TGTGCCAGCAGCGCCGGACAGGGGAATTCACCCCTCCACTTT. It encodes CASSAGQGNSPLHF. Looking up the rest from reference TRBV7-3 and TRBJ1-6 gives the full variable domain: GAGVSQTPSNKVTEKGKYVELRCDPISGHTALYWYRQSLGQGPEFLIYFQGTGAADDSGLPNDRFFAVRPEGSVSTLKIQRTERGDSAVYLCASSAGQGNSPLHFGNGTRLTVT.

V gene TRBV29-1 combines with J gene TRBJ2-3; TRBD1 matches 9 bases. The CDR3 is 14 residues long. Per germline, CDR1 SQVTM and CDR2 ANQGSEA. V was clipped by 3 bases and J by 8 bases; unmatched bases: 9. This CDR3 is CSVEDRGRPGTQYF. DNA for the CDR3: TGCAGCGTTGAGGACAGGGGAAGACCAGGTACGCAGTATTTT.

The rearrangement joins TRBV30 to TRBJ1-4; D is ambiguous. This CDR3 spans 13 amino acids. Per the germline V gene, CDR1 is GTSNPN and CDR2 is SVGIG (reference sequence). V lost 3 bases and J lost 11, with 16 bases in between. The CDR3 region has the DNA TGTGCCTGGAGCAGTACAGCCGTGAGGAAACTGTTTTTT. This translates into CAWSSTAVRKLFF.

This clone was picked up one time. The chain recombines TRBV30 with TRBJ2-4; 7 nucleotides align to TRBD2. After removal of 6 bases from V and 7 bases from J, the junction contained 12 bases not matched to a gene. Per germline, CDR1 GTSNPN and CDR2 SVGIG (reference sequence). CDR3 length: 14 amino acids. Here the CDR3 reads CACRGGDAGNIQYF. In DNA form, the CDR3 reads TGTGCCTGTCGTGGGGGGGATGCCGGGAACATTCAGTACTTC.

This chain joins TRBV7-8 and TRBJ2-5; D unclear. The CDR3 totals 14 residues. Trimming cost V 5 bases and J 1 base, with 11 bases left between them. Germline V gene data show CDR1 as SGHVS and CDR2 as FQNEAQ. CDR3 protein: CASSPGNSQETQYF. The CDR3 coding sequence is TGTGCCAGCAGCCCTGGGAACAGCCAAGAGACCCAGTACTTC. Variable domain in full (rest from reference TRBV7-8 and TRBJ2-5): GAGVSQSPRYKVAKRGQDVALRCDPISGHVSLFWYQQALGQGPEFLTYFQNEAQLDKSGLPSDRFFAERPEGSVSTLKIQRTQQEDSAVYLCASSPGNSQETQYFGPGTRLLVL.

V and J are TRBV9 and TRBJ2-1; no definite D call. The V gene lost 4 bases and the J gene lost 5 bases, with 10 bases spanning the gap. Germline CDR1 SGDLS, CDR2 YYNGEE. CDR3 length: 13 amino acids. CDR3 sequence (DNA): TGTGCCAGCAGCCACTCCTTCCACAATGAGCAGTTCTTC. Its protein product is CASSHSFHNEQFF.

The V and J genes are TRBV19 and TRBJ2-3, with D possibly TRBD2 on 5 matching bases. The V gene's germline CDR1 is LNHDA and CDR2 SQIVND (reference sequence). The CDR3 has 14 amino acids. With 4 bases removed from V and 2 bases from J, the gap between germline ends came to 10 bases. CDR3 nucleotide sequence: TGTGCCAGTAGTAGGGGAGAGAACACAGATACGCAGTATTTT. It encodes CASSRGENTDTQYF.

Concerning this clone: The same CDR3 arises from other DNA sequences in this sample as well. CDR3 nucleotides: TGCAGCGTTGGCGAGAATAGCAATCAGCCCCAGCATTTT. This sequence encodes CSVGENSNQPQHF. The chain couples TRBV29-1 to TRBJ1-5; no definite D call. The V and J ends lost 4 bases and 0 bases respectively, with 7 bases between them. CDR3 length equals 13 residues. Germline CDR1 and CDR2: SQVTM and ANQGSEA.

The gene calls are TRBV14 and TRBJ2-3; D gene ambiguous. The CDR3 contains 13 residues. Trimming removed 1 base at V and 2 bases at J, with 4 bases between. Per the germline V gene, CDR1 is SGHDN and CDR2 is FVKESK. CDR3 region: CASSQVNTDTQYF. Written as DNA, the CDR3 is TGTGCCAGCAGCCAAGTTAACACAGATACGCAGTATTTT. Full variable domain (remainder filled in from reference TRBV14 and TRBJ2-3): EAGVTQFPSHSVIEKGQTVTLRCDPISGHDNLYWYRRVMGKEIKFLLHFVKESKQDESGMPNNRFLAERTGGTYSTLKVQPAELEDSGVYFCASSQVNTDTQYFGPGTRLTVL.

The CDR3 loop reads CASSVGQGSQPQHF. The CDR3 DNA reads TGTGCCAGCAGTGTTGGGCAGGGGAGTCAGCCCCAGCATTTT. The gene calls are TRBV2 and TRBJ1-5, with a weak D call TRBD1 (6 bases). Germline V lookup: CDR1 SNHLY, CDR2 FYNNEI. This CDR3 spans 14 amino acids. The V end lost 4 bases, the J end lost 6 bases, and 13 bases lay between the germline ends.

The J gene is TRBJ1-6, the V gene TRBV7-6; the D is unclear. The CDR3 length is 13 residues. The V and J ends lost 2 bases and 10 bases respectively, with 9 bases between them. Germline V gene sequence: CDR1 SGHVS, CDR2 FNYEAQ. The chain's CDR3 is CASSLRAVSPLHF. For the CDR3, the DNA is TGTGCCAGCAGCTTAAGGGCAGTCTCACCCCTCCACTTT.

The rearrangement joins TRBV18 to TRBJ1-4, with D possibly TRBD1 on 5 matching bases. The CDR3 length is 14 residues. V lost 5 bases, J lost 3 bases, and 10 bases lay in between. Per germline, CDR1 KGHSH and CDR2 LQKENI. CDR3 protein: CASSTGLPNEKLFF. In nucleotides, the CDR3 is TGTGCCAGCTCAACAGGTCTTCCTAATGAAAAACTGTTTTTT.

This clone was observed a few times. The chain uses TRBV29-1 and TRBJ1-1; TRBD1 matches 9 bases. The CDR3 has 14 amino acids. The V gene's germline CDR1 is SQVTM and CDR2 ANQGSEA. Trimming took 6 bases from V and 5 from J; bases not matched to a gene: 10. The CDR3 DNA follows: TGCAGCGTGTTACAGGACAGGGGAGGTACTGAAGCTTTCTTT. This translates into CSVLQDRGGTEAFF.

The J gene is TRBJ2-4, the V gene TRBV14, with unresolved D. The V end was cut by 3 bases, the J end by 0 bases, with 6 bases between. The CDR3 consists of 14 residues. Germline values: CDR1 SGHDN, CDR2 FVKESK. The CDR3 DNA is TGTGCCAGCAGCCAGAGAGTAGCCAAAAACATTCAGTACTTC. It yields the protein CASSQRVAKNIQYF. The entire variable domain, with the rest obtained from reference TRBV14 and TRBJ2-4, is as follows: EAGVTQFPSHSVIEKGQTVTLRCDPISGHDNLYWYRRVMGKEIKFLLHFVKESKQDESGMPNNRFLAERTGGTYSTLKVQPAELEDSGVYFCASSQRVAKNIQYFGAGTRLSVL.

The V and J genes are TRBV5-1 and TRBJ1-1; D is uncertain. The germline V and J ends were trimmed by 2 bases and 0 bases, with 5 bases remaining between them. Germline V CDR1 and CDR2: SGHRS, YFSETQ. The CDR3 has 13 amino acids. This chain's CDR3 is CASSFLVNTEAFF. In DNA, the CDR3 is TGCGCCAGCAGCTTTCTCGTGAACACTGAAGCTTTCTTT.

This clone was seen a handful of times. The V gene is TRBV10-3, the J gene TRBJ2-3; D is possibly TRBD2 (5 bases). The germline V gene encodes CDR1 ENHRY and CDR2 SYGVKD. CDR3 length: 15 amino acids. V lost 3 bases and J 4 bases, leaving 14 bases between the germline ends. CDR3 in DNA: TGTGCCATCAGTGATAGGATGGCAGCGGCAGATACGCAGTATTTT. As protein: CAISDRMAAADTQYF.

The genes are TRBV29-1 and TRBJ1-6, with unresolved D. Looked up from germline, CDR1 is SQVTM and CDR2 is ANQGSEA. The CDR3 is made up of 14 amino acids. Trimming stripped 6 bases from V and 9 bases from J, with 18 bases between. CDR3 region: CSVPRDGPGSPLHF. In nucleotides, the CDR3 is TGCAGCGTCCCCCGAGATGGACCCGGTTCACCCCTCCACTTT.

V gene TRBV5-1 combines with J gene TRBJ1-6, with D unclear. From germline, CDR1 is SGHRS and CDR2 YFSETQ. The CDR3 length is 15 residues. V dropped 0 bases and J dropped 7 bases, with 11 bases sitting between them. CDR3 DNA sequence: TGCGCCAGCAGCTTGGGAGGCAGTGGAAATTCACCCCTCCACTTT. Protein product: CASSLGGSGNSPLHF.

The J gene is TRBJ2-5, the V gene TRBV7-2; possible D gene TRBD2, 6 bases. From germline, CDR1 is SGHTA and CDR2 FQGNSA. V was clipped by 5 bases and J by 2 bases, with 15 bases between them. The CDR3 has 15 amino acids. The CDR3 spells CASSRTGTVQETQYF. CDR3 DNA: TGTGCCAGCAGCCGAACCGGGACTGTACAAGAGACCCAGTACTTC.

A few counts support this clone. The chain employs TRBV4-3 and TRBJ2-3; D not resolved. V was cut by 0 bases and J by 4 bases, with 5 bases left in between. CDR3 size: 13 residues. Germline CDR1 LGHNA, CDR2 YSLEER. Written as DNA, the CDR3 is TGCGCCAGCAGCCAAGAGAATCCAGATACGCAGTATTTT. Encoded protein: CASSQENPDTQYF.